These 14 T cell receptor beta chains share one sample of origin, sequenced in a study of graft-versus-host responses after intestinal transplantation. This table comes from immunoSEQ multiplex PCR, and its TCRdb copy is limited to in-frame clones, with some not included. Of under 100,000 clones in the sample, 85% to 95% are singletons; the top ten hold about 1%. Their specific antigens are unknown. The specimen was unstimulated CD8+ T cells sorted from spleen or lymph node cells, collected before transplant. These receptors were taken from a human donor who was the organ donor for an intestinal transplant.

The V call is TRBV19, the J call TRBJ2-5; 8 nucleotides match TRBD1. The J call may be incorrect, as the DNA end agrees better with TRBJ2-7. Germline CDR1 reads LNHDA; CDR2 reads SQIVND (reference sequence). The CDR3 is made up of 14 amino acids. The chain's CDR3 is CASSVDRGLYEQYF. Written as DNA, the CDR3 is TGTGCCAGTAGTGTCGACAGGGGACTCTACGAGCAGTACTTC.

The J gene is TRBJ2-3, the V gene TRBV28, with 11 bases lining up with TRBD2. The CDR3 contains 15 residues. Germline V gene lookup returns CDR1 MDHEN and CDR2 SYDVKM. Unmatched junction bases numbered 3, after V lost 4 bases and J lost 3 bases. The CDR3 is CASSSRLAGTDTQYF. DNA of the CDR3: TGTGCCAGCAGTTCCCGACTAGCGGGAACAGATACGCAGTATTTT.

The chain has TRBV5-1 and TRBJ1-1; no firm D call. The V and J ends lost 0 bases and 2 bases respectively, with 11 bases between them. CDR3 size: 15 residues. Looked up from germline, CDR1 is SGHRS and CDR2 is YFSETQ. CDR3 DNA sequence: TGCGCCAGCAGCTTGGCTGTGACAAAAAACACTGAAGCTTTCTTT. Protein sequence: CASSLAVTKNTEAFF. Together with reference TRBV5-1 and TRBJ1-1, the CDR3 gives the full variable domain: KAGVTQTPRYLIKTRGQQVTLSCSPISGHRSVSWYQQTPGQGLQFLFEYFSETQRNKGNFPGRFSGRQFSNSRSEMNVSTLELGDSALYLCASSLAVTKNTEAFFGQGTRLTVV.

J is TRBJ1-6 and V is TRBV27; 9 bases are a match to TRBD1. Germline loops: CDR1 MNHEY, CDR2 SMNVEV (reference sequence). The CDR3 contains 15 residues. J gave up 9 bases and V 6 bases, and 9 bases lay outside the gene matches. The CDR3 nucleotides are TGTGCCAGCAGACAGGGGGCGATGGGAAGTTCACCCCTCCACTTT. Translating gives CASRQGAMGSSPLHF.

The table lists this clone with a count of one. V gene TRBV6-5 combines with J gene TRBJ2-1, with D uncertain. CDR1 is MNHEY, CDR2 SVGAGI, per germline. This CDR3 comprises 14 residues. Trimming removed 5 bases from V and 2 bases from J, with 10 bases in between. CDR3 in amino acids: CASSLSLAYNEQFF. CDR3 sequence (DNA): TGTGCCAGCAGTCTGAGTCTAGCCTACAATGAGCAGTTCTTC.

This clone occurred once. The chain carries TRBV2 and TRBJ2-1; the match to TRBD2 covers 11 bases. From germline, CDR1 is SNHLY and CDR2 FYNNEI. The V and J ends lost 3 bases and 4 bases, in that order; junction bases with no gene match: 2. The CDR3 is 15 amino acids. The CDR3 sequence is CASSEGTSGYNEQFF. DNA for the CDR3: TGTGCCAGCAGTGAGGGGACTAGCGGTTACAATGAGCAGTTCTTC. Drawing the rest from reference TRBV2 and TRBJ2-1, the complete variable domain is EPEVTQTPSHQVTQMGQEVILRCVPISNHLYFYWYRQILGQKVEFLVSFYNNEISEKSEIFDDQFSVERPDGSNFTLKIRSTKLEDSAMYFCASSEGTSGYNEQFFGPGTRLTVL.

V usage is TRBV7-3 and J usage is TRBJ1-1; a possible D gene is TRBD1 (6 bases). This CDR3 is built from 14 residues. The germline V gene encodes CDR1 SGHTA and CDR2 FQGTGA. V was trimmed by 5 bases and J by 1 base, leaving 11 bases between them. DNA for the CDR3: TGTGCCAGCAGCACGGGACACCAGAACACTGAAGCTTTCTTT. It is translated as CASSTGHQNTEAFF.

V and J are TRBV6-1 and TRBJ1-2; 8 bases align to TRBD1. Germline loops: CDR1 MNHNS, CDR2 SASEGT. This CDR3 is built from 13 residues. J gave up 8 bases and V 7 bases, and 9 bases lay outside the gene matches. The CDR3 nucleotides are TGTGCCAGCAACCCTGGACAGGGAGGGGGCTACACCTTC. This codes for CASNPGQGGGYTF.

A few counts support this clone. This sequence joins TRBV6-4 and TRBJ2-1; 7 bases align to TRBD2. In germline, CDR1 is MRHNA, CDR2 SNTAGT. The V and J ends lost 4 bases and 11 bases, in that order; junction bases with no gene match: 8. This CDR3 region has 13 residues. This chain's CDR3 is CASSASGVAQQFF. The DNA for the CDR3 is TGTGCCAGCAGTGCCAGCGGGGTCGCCCAGCAGTTCTTC.

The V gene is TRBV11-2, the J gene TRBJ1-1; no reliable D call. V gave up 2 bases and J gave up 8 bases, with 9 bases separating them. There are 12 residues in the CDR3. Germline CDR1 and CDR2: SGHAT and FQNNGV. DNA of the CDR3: TGTGCCAGCAGCTTAATAGTGACAGAAGCTTTCTTT. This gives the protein CASSLIVTEAFF. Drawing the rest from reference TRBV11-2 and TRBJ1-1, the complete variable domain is EAGVAQSPRYKIIEKRQSVAFWCNPISGHATLYWYQQILGQGPKLLIQFQNNGVVDDSQLPKDRFSAERLKGVDSTLKIQPAKLEDSAVYLCASSLIVTEAFFGQGTRLTVV.

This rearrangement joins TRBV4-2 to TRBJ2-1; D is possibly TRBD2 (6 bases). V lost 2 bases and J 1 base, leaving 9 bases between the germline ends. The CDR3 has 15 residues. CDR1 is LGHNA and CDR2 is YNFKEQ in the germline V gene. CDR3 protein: CASSQNSGSYNEQFF. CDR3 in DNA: TGTGCCAGCAGCCAAAATAGCGGTTCCTACAATGAGCAGTTCTTC.

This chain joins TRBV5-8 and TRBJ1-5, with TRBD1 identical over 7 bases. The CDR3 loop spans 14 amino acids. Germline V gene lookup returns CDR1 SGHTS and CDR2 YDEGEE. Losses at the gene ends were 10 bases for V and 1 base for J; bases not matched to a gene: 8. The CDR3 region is CAGTGDLSNQPQHF. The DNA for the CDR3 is TGTGCCGGAACAGGGGATTTAAGCAATCAGCCCCAGCATTTT.

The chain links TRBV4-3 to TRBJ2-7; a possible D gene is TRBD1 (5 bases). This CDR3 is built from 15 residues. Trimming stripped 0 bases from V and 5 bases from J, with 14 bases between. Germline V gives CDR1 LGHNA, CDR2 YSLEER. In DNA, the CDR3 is TGCGCCAGCAGCCAAGATCGAAGGGGAAGCGACGAGCAGTACTTC. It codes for CASSQDRRGSDEQYF.

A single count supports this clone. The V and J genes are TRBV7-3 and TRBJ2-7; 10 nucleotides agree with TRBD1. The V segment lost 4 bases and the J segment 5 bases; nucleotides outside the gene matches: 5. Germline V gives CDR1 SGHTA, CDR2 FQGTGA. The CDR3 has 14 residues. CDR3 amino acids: CASSSGTGADEQYF. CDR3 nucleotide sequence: TGTGCCAGCAGCTCCGGGACAGGGGCCGACGAGCAGTACTTC. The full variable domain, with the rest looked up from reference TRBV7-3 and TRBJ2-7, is GAGVSQTPSNKVTEKGKYVELRCDPISGHTALYWYRQSLGQGPEFLIYFQGTGAADDSGLPNDRFFAVRPEGSVSTLKIQRTERGDSAVYLCASSSGTGADEQYFGPGTRLTVT.